This section outlines one T cell receptor (beta chain) sequence together with its context. This record comes from a study of shared clonotypes between healthy human individuals. Trimming cost V 6 bases and J 5 bases, with 25 bases left between them. Germline V gene sequence: CDR1 MNHEY, CDR2 SMNVEV (reference sequence). CDR3 length equals 18 residues. Sequenced by immunoSEQ multiplex PCR; TCRdb stores in-frame clones only, minus some. The repertoire consists of about 2.3 million clones, with more than 85% occurring once and the leading ten covering under 0.45%. The J gene is TRBJ2-2, the V gene TRBV27; possible D gene TRBD2, 5 bases. Specimen: naive CD4+ T cells from PBMCs. Subset specified: CD45RA+ positively selected. The sequence derives from a man younger than 35 in good health. Some clones in this sample may be carry-over from other donors' samples. This CDR3 is CASSRISGRAFRTGELFF. The CDR3 bases are TGTGCCAGCAGCCGAATCTCGGGGAGAGCTTTTCGTACCGGGGAGCTGTTTTTT.